The 27 T cell receptor beta chains listed next were all sequenced from one sample in a study of blood T cell repertoires in COVID-19. Measured with immunoSEQ multiplex PCR; TCRdb has only the in-frame clones, and not every one. The table shows fewer than 200,000 clones, with 75% to 80% occurring only once. What was sequenced was peripheral blood. Receptors were obtained from a woman in her 70s with acute or convalescent COVID-19.

The chain uses TRBV3-1 (or the pseudogene TRBV3-2) and TRBJ2-2, with 10 bases lining up with TRBD2. V trimming: 5 bases; J trimming: 5 bases; junction bases outside the gene matches: 5. The germline gives CDR1 LGHDT, CDR2 YNNKEL (reference sequence). The CDR3 runs 15 residues. The CDR3 bases are TGTGCCAGCAGCACCAGCGGGAGGGGGACCGGGGAGCTGTTTTTT. Protein product: CASSTSGRGTGELFF.

This chain uses TRBV9 with TRBJ1-1; 7 bases align to TRBD1. This CDR3 contains 13 residues. Losses at the gene ends were 4 bases for V and 4 bases for J; bases not matched to a gene: 4. Germline CDR1 is SGDLS and CDR2 is YYNGEE. CDR3 nucleotide sequence: TGTGCCAGCAGCCCCTACAGGGGCACTGAAGCTTTCTTT. Its protein is CASSPYRGTEAFF.

The genes are TRBV4-2 and TRBJ2-1; 10 positions match TRBD2. Germline V lookup: CDR1 LGHNA, CDR2 YNFKEQ. V was clipped by 4 bases and J by 3 bases; unmatched bases: 6. The length of the CDR3 is 16 residues. The CDR3 here is CASSPLAGAGYNEQFF. The CDR3 region has the DNA TGTGCCAGCAGCCCTCTAGCGGGAGCGGGCTACAATGAGCAGTTCTTC.

This clone was picked up a small number of times. The V and J genes are TRBV5-4 and TRBJ2-1; 7 bases match TRBD1. The CDR3 length is 12 residues. Germline V gives CDR1 SGHNT, CDR2 YYREEE (reference sequence). With V trimmed by 1 base and J by 10 bases, 2 bases remained unmatched. CDR3 sequence: CASSLLGQEQFF. The CDR3 bases are TGTGCCAGCAGCTTGCTGGGACAGGAGCAGTTCTTC.

In its sample, this clone was seen once. The genes are TRBV19 and TRBJ1-5, with TRBD1 as a possible D gene (5 bases). This CDR3 is 14 amino acids long. CDR1 and CDR2 from the germline V gene are LNHDA and SQIVND (reference sequence). The V end was cut by 3 bases, the J end by 6 bases, with 12 bases between. CDR3 sequence (DNA): TGTGCCAGTAGTATTCAGGGTGGTGTTCAGCCCCAGCATTTT. This sequence encodes CASSIQGGVQPQHF.

The chain uses TRBV2 and TRBJ1-4; 7 bases align to TRBD1. V shed 3 bases, J shed 8 bases, and the junction held 6 bases outside the gene matches. Germline CDR1 and CDR2: SNHLY and FYNNEI. The CDR3 is made up of 14 amino acids. The CDR3 DNA reads as TGTGCCAGCAGTGAGGGCCAGGGGGACGAAAAACTGTTTTTT. It is translated as CASSEGQGDEKLFF.

The V and J genes are TRBV19 and TRBJ1-1, with D perhaps TRBD1 (6 bases). The CDR3 loop spans 15 amino acids. Looked up from germline, CDR1 is LNHDA and CDR2 is SQIVND (reference sequence). Trimming removed 4 bases from V and 0 bases from J, with 12 bases in between. The chain's CDR3 is CASSRGHIMNTEAFF. Here the CDR3 DNA reads TGTGCCAGTAGTAGGGGACATATTATGAACACTGAAGCTTTCTTT.

The CDR3 loop is CASNNPLLAGGSSYNEQFF. In DNA form, the CDR3 reads TGTGCCAGCAACAATCCCCTTCTAGCGGGAGGGAGCTCCTACAATGAGCAGTTCTTC. The V gene is TRBV5-4, the J gene TRBJ2-1; 12 bases map to TRBD2. Germline V gives CDR1 SGHNT, CDR2 YYREEE (reference sequence). V lost 6 bases to trimming and J lost 0 bases; unmatched junction nucleotides: 13. The CDR3 covers 19 residues.

This clone has a single count. The CDR3 sequence is CASSPRQARSTGELFF. CDR3 coding DNA: TGTGCCAGCAGCCCAAGACAGGCGAGGAGCACCGGGGAGCTGTTTTTT. The chain is built from TRBV7-2 and TRBJ2-2; possibly TRBD1 for D (6 bases). CDR1 is SGHTA, CDR2 FQGNSA, per germline. CDR3 length: 16 residues. V was trimmed by 5 bases and J by 4 bases, leaving 17 bases between them.

The V call is TRBV6-1, the J call TRBJ2-5; D gene unclear. From germline, CDR1 is MNHNS and CDR2 SASEGT. Trimming took off 0 bases at V and 1 base at J, with 9 bases between the two ends. The CDR3 runs to 15 residues. In DNA, the CDR3 is TGTGCCAGCAGTGAAGCCGTCCAGTTCCAAGAGACCCAGTACTTC. It is translated as CASSEAVQFQETQYF.

This clone was seen just once. CDR3 coding DNA: TGTGCCAGCAGCCAAGAACAGACAGGGGTGAACACTGAAGCTTTCTTT. It codes for CASSQEQTGVNTEAFF. The gene calls are TRBV14 and TRBJ1-1, with TRBD1 matching over 8 bases. The germline gives CDR1 SGHDN, CDR2 FVKESK. This CDR3 is 16 amino acids long. V lost 0 bases and J lost 0; bases outside the gene matches: 3.

The V gene is TRBV5-8, the J gene TRBJ1-2; D is possibly TRBD1 (5 bases). The CDR3 has 13 amino acids. V was trimmed by 4 bases and J by 2 bases, leaving 9 bases between them. Germline V CDR1 and CDR2: SGHTS, YDEGEE. The CDR3 loop reads CASSRQRNYGYTF. The CDR3 nucleotides are TGTGCCAGCAGCCGACAGAGAAACTATGGCTACACCTTC.

The table lists this clone with a few counts. The chain combines TRBV5-6 with TRBJ1-1, with TRBD1 matching over 7 bases. Losses at the gene ends were 0 bases for V and 3 bases for J; bases not matched to a gene: 2. Per germline, CDR1 SGHDT and CDR2 YYEEEE. CDR3 length equals 14 residues. Written as DNA, the CDR3 is TGTGCCAGCAGCTTGGGGGACAGATACACTGAAGCTTTCTTT. Its translation: CASSLGDRYTEAFF.

This clone turned up a few times. The V gene is TRBV18, the J gene TRBJ2-6; perhaps TRBD1 as D (5 bases). Looked up from germline, CDR1 is KGHSH and CDR2 is LQKENI. Trimming took 2 bases from V and 0 from J, leaving 11 bases between them. This CDR3 comprises 17 residues. The CDR3 region is CASSPRGLLSGANVLTF. The CDR3 bases are TGTGCCAGCTCACCAAGGGGCCTTCTCTCTGGGGCCAACGTCCTGACTTTC.

The chain joins TRBV7-2 to TRBJ2-5; TRBD2 might be the D (5 bases). Germline lookup yields CDR1 SGHTA and CDR2 FQGNSA. V shed 5 bases and J shed 2 bases, with 15 bases lying between them. The CDR3 is made up of 15 amino acids. The CDR3 sequence: CASSLILGEQETQYF. The CDR3 bases are TGTGCCAGCAGCCTAATTCTCGGGGAGCAAGAGACCCAGTACTTC. The whole variable domain, filled in from reference TRBV7-2 and TRBJ2-5, reads GAGVSQSPSNKVTEKGKDVELRCDPISGHTALYWYRQSLGQGLEFLIYFQGNSAPDKSGLPSDRFSAERTGGSVSTLTIQRTQQEDSAVYLCASSLILGEQETQYFGPGTRLLVL.

This chain connects TRBV19 to TRBJ2-7, with a possible D match to TRBD2 (6 bases). With 5 bases removed from V and 4 bases from J, the gap between germline ends came to 18 bases. CDR3 length: 15 amino acids. From germline, CDR1 is LNHDA and CDR2 SQIVND (reference sequence). The DNA for the CDR3 is TGTGCCAGTAGTGGAGGGCATGGGGACGGGTACGAGCAGTACTTC. Its protein is CASSGGHGDGYEQYF.

The chain couples TRBV18 to TRBJ2-3; D uncertain. The V end lost 5 bases, the J end lost 2 bases, and 5 bases lay between the germline ends. This CDR3 comprises 12 residues. Germline CDR1 is KGHSH and CDR2 is LQKENI. The CDR3 sequence: CASSSFTDTQYF. CDR3 bases: TGTGCCAGCTCATCTTTCACAGATACGCAGTATTTT.

J is TRBJ1-6 and V is TRBV5-3; no firm D call. TRBV5-3 belongs to the ORF category, with a function that is uncertain. Trimming took 2 bases from V and 8 from J, leaving 17 bases between them. The CDR3 is 16 residues long. For the CDR3, the DNA is TGTGCCAGAAGCTTTCAAACAGCGAGAGGGCATTCACCCCTCCACTTT. It encodes CARSFQTARGHSPLHF.

The chain recombines TRBV3-1 (or the pseudogene TRBV3-2) with TRBJ2-4; TRBD1 agrees at 7 bases. Germline V gene sequence: CDR1 LGHDT, CDR2 YNNKEL (reference sequence). Unmatched junction bases numbered 13, after V lost 4 bases and J lost 10 bases. This CDR3 is 15 amino acids long. CDR3 protein: CASSPVVQGVGIQYF. Written as DNA, the CDR3 is TGTGCCAGCAGCCCGGTAGTCCAGGGGGTAGGGATTCAGTACTTC.

The chain joins TRBV19 to TRBJ2-7, with D tentatively TRBD2 (5 bases). Germline loops: CDR1 LNHDA, CDR2 SQIVND (reference sequence). This CDR3 contains 11 residues. V lost 3 bases to trimming and J lost 6 bases, with 6 bases between them. The CDR3 nucleotides are TGTGCCAGTAGTATTGAGGGCGAGCAGTACTTC. Its protein product is CASSIEGEQYF. Variable domain in full (rest from reference TRBV19 and TRBJ2-7): DGGITQSPKYLFRKEGQNVTLSCEQNLNHDAMYWYRQDPGQGLRLIYYSQIVNDFQKGDIAEGYSVSREKKESFPLTVTSAQKNPTAFYLCASSIEGEQYFGPGTRLTVT.

This chain connects TRBV5-1 to TRBJ1-2, with no clear D. Germline V gene sequence: CDR1 SGHRS, CDR2 YFSETQ. Trimming took 3 bases from V and 7 from J, leaving 22 bases between them. The CDR3 consists of 16 residues. CDR3 in DNA: TGCGCCAGCAGCTCCGGAGAGCTCAGATCGTGGAGTGGCTACACCTTC. Amino acids: CASSSGELRSWSGYTF.

This sequence joins TRBV3-1 (or the pseudogene TRBV3-2) and TRBJ1-2; no firm D call. V was pared by 3 bases and J by 7 bases, with 15 bases between. Per the germline V gene, CDR1 is LGHDT and CDR2 is YNNKEL (reference sequence). The CDR3 has 14 amino acids. CDR3 DNA sequence: TGTGCCAGCAGCCAGGATGATGGACGGGGTGGCTACACCTTC. Its protein product is CASSQDDGRGGYTF.

This clone turned up a few times. This chain connects TRBV5-5 to TRBJ2-3; 9 nucleotides line up with TRBD1. The V segment lost 1 base and the J segment 5 bases; nucleotides outside the gene matches: 11. Germline V lookup: CDR1 SGHKS, CDR2 YYEKEE (reference sequence). The CDR3 sequence is 17 residues long. CDR3 sequence (DNA): TGTGCCAGCAGCTTGCGCTGGACAGGGGCTACCGTAGATACGCAGTATTTT. Translation: CASSLRWTGATVDTQYF.

The V and J genes are TRBV6-5 and TRBJ2-3; no definite D call. The CDR3 has 14 amino acids. Germline loops: CDR1 MNHEY, CDR2 SVGAGI. V lost 7 bases to trimming and J lost 0 bases, with 11 bases between them. In DNA form, the CDR3 reads TGTGCCAGCACTTATACGGGTAGCACAGATACGCAGTATTTT. As protein: CASTYTGSTDTQYF.

In its sample, this clone was seen once. J is TRBJ2-2 and V is TRBV7-9, with 9 bases lining up with TRBD1. The CDR3 runs to 16 residues. The germline gives CDR1 SEHNR, CDR2 FQNEAQ (reference sequence). V gave up 6 bases and J gave up 5 bases; unmatched junction bases: 10. The CDR3 sequence is CASRPLTGGETGELFF. In nucleotides, the CDR3 is TGTGCCAGCAGGCCCCTGACAGGGGGGGAAACCGGGGAGCTGTTTTTT.

The genes are TRBV6-4 and TRBJ2-5; 9 bases align to TRBD1. The CDR3 consists of 15 residues. Germline V gene data show CDR1 as MRHNA and CDR2 as SNTAGT. V shed 6 bases, J shed 5 bases, and the junction held 10 bases outside the gene matches. Here the CDR3 reads CASRRTGDAMETQYF. CDR3 coding DNA: TGTGCCAGCAGACGGACAGGGGATGCGATGGAGACCCAGTACTTC.

The chain uses TRBV23-1 and TRBJ1-2, with 10 bases aligning to TRBD1. TRBV23-1 is marked as an open reading frame, function uncertain. Trimming at V came to 2 bases and at J to 3 bases, leaving 12 bases not matched to a gene. There are 18 residues in the CDR3. CDR3 in DNA: TGCGCCAGCAGTCAACCTTCACGATGGACAGGGGGGGACTATGGCTACACCTTC. It specifies CASSQPSRWTGGDYGYTF.